Listed here are 27 T cell receptor beta chains from one sample, sequenced in a study of blood T cell repertoires in COVID-19. Method: immunoSEQ multiplex PCR; TCRdb's copy keeps in-frame clones and lacks some. This table has approximately 200,000 clones, 80% to 85% appearing once. Sample: peripheral blood. The receptor set was obtained from a woman aged 55 to 70 with acute or convalescent COVID-19.

The chain links TRBV14 to TRBJ1-2; maybe TRBD1 (6 bases). The germline V and J ends were trimmed by 1 base and 7 bases, with 16 bases remaining between them. The length of the CDR3 is 15 residues. From germline, CDR1 is SGHDN and CDR2 FVKESK. The CDR3 sequence: CASSQGLQGVVGYTF. DNA for the CDR3: TGTGCCAGCAGCCAAGGGTTACAGGGAGTGGTTGGCTACACCTTC.

This clone was detected a few times. V and J are TRBV12-3 or TRBV12-4 and TRBJ1-1; TRBD1 agrees at 10 bases. This CDR3 has 12 amino acids. V was clipped by 8 bases and J by 7 bases; unmatched bases: 4. The CDR3 coding sequence is TGTGCCAGCGACAGGGGGCGGGGTGAAGCTTTCTTT. Residues: CASDRGRGEAFF.

Details on this clone: Other nucleotide sequences from this sample produce the same CDR3. This sequence joins TRBV25-1 and TRBJ1-6, with D unresolved. Trimming stripped 1 base from V and 7 bases from J, with 11 bases between. Germline V gene data show CDR1 as MGHDK and CDR2 as SYGVNS. The CDR3 is 15 residues long. CDR3 in amino acids: CASSEWAGGNSPLHF. In DNA form, the CDR3 reads TGTGCCAGCAGTGAATGGGCAGGAGGAAATTCACCCCTCCACTTT.

In nucleotides, the CDR3 is TGTGCCAGCAGCCAAGTCATAAAGGGGCCCCAATTCTATGGCTACACCTTC. Its translation: CASSQVIKGPQFYGYTF. J is TRBJ1-2 and V is TRBV3-1 (or the pseudogene TRBV3-2); D possibly corresponds to TRBD1 (5 bases). The V end lost 1 base, the J end lost 4 bases, and 19 bases lay between the germline ends. The CDR3 contains 17 residues. The germline V gene encodes CDR1 LGHDT and CDR2 YNNKEL (reference sequence).

The chain recombines TRBV19 with TRBJ2-2; D possibly corresponds to TRBD1 (5 bases). The CDR3 runs 12 residues. The germline gives CDR1 LNHDA, CDR2 SQIVND (reference sequence). Trimming shortened V by 7 bases and J by 5 bases, and 8 bases separated the two germline ends. The CDR3 nucleotides are TGTGCCAGTATCAGGGAAACCGGGGAGCTGTTTTTT. It translates to CASIRETGELFF.

The V gene is TRBV5-1, the J gene TRBJ1-3, with D unclear. The germline V and J ends were trimmed by 3 bases and 2 bases, with 3 bases remaining between them. Germline V lookup: CDR1 SGHRS, CDR2 YFSETQ. This CDR3 has 12 residues. DNA for the CDR3: TGCGCCAGCAGCTCGGCTGGAAACACCATATATTTT. Protein: CASSSAGNTIYF.

This clone has only one observation. This chain links TRBV19 with TRBJ2-4, with 7 bases that match TRBD1. The V gene end was trimmed by 5 bases and the J gene end by 7 bases; junction bases not matched to a gene: 8. The V gene's germline CDR1 is LNHDA and CDR2 SQIVND (reference sequence). This CDR3 has 14 residues. This chain's CDR3 is CASSFTGVFNIQYF. The CDR3 DNA follows: TGTGCCAGTAGTTTCACAGGGGTTTTTAACATTCAGTACTTC.

The V and J genes are TRBV27 and TRBJ1-6; D unclear. The CDR3 sequence is 13 residues long. V shed 5 bases and J shed 4 bases, with 6 bases lying between them. In germline, CDR1 is MNHEY, CDR2 SMNVEV (reference sequence). CDR3 in DNA: TGTGCCAGCAGTCGTCGGTATAATTCACCCCTCCACTTT. It translates to CASSRRYNSPLHF.

The chain recombines TRBV11-2 with TRBJ2-1; 7 nucleotides align to TRBD2. The J segment lost 10 bases and the V segment lost 5 bases, leaving 5 bases of the junction unmatched. Germline CDR1 reads SGHAT; CDR2 reads FQNNGV. This CDR3 region has 12 residues. The CDR3 spells CASSPVGGEQFF. In nucleotides, the CDR3 is TGTGCCAGCAGCCCCGTCGGGGGGGAGCAGTTCTTC.

V gene TRBV11-1 combines with J gene TRBJ2-1; the D is unclear. CDR1 is SGHAT and CDR2 is FQDESV in the germline V gene (reference sequence). Deletions cut 5 bases from V and 6 bases from J, with 14 bases between. The CDR3 extends over 14 amino acids. Written as DNA, the CDR3 is TGTGCCAGCAGCCCACAAATGACTGGCAATGAGCAGTTCTTC. Translated: CASSPQMTGNEQFF.

The rearrangement joins TRBV15 to TRBJ1-3; no definite D call. CDR3 size: 16 residues. V shed 3 bases and J shed 4 bases, with 16 bases lying between them. Looked up from germline, CDR1 is LNHNV and CDR2 is YYDKDF (reference sequence). As DNA, the CDR3 is TGTGCCACCAGCAGTAGACAACCGGGGTCCGGAAACACCATATATTTT. This sequence encodes CATSSRQPGSGNTIYF.

The V call is TRBV7-9, the J call TRBJ2-7; D unresolved. V lost 3 bases, J lost 4 bases, and 4 bases lay in between. The CDR3 is 11 amino acids. From germline, CDR1 is SEHNR and CDR2 FQNEAQ (reference sequence). As DNA, the CDR3 is TGTGCCAGCAGCTTTAGTTACGAGCAGTACTTC. Protein product: CASSFSYEQYF.

This clone has just a few counts. This sequence joins TRBV19 and TRBJ1-4; TRBD1 matches at 8 bases. Germline V gives CDR1 LNHDA, CDR2 SQIVND (reference sequence). V dropped 5 bases and J dropped 0; count of bases not matched to a gene: 8. The CDR3 has 17 residues. CDR3 bases: TGTGCCAGTAGTCCGGACAGGGTGTCTTCAACTAATGAAAAACTGTTTTTT. Translated, it gives CASSPDRVSSTNEKLFF.

J is TRBJ1-5 and V is TRBV7-8; a weak D match, TRBD1 (6 bases). The V gene's germline CDR1 is SGHVS and CDR2 FQNEAQ. The length of the CDR3 is 15 residues. The germline V and J ends were trimmed by 9 bases and 4 bases, with 19 bases remaining between them. The CDR3 DNA is TGTGCCAGTGGGATGGCGGGGGGCTTAAATCAGCCCCAGCATTTT. Its translation is CASGMAGGLNQPQHF.

The chain uses TRBV6-2 or TRBV6-3 and TRBJ2-1; 9 positions match TRBD2. V was clipped by 4 bases and J by 3 bases; unmatched bases: 4. CDR3 length: 15 amino acids. Looked up from germline, CDR1 is MNHEY and CDR2 is SVGEGT. The CDR3 loop is CASSSFSGGYNEQFF. The CDR3 DNA reads as TGTGCCAGCAGTTCCTTTAGCGGGGGCTACAATGAGCAGTTCTTC.

This clone was seen a handful of times. Other nucleotide sequences from this sample produce the same CDR3. The chain recombines TRBV3-1 (or the pseudogene TRBV3-2) with TRBJ1-1; D gene unclear. Trimming left V 1 base short and J 6 bases short, with 3 bases between. Germline V gene sequence: CDR1 LGHDT, CDR2 YNNKEL (reference sequence). This CDR3 contains 11 residues. The CDR3 loop reads CASSQASEAFF. The CDR3 DNA reads TGTGCCAGCAGCCAAGCGTCTGAAGCTTTCTTT.

The chain is built from TRBV5-4 and TRBJ1-1; D possibly corresponds to TRBD1 (6 bases). CDR3 length equals 12 residues. Deletions cut 4 bases from V and 6 bases from J, with 10 bases between. Germline CDR1 is SGHNT and CDR2 is YYREEE (reference sequence). The DNA for the CDR3 is TGTGCCAGCAGCCTCGACAGGTCTGAAGCTTTCTTT. This encodes CASSLDRSEAFF.

The genes are TRBV20-1 and TRBJ2-3; TRBD2 agrees at 7 bases. This CDR3 spans 15 amino acids. The V segment lost 3 bases and the J segment 2 bases; nucleotides outside the gene matches: 8. Germline CDR1 is DFQATT and CDR2 is SNEGSKA (reference sequence). In DNA, the CDR3 is TGCAGTGCTAGTCGGGAGCGGGGTGCCACAGATACGCAGTATTTT. It codes for CSASRERGATDTQYF.

The rearrangement uses TRBV19 and TRBJ1-2, with D tentatively TRBD1 (6 bases). Germline V gives CDR1 LNHDA, CDR2 SQIVND (reference sequence). The V gene lost 8 bases and the J gene lost 10 bases, with 14 bases spanning the gap. The CDR3 has 11 amino acids. CDR3 in amino acids: CASENRVAYTF. CDR3 nucleotides: TGTGCCAGTGAGAACAGGGTCGCCTACACCTTC.

The chain couples TRBV7-8 to TRBJ1-5; weak D call: TRBD1 (6 bases). Trimming removed 5 bases from V and 0 bases from J, with 20 bases in between. Germline values: CDR1 SGHVS, CDR2 FQNEAQ. The CDR3 has 18 amino acids. The CDR3 DNA reads TGTGCCAGCAGCCTCGGGGGGCCCCCAAAGTATAGCAATCAGCCCCAGCATTTT. It is translated as CASSLGGPPKYSNQPQHF.

The rearrangement joins TRBV6-5 to TRBJ1-6; 10 nucleotides line up with TRBD1. The V gene end was trimmed by 2 bases and the J gene end by 9 bases; junction bases not matched to a gene: 1. Germline V CDR1 and CDR2: MNHEY, SVGAGI. The CDR3 consists of 14 residues. CDR3 bases: TGTGCCAGCAGTTACCGGACAGGGGGTTCACCCCTCCACTTT. It codes for CASSYRTGGSPLHF.

CDR3 amino acids: CASSRGGNTEAFF. Written as DNA, the CDR3 is TGTGCCAGCAGTCGTGGCGGGAACACTGAAGCTTTCTTT. This chain links TRBV6-5 with TRBJ1-1; D not resolved. The CDR3 extends over 13 amino acids. Germline V gives CDR1 MNHEY, CDR2 SVGAGI. The germline V and J ends were trimmed by 5 bases and 1 base, with 8 bases remaining between them.

V and J are TRBV28 and TRBJ1-2, with 9 bases identical to TRBD1. J was trimmed by 0 bases and V by 5 bases; bases with no gene match: 1. Germline V gives CDR1 MDHEN, CDR2 SYDVKM. The CDR3 runs to 14 residues. The CDR3: CASSGDRANYGYTF. The CDR3 nucleotides are TGTGCCAGCAGTGGGGACAGGGCTAACTATGGCTACACCTTC.

Regarding this clone: Relative to the germline gene, one junction end is altered; a read error may explain this. V usage is TRBV10-3 and J usage is TRBJ1-1; D is perhaps TRBD1 (5 bases). This CDR3 comprises 16 residues. The germline V gene has CDR1 ENHRY and CDR2 SYGVKD. The DNA for the CDR3 is TGTGCCATCAGTAAGTCACAGGATGGGGTGAACACTGAAGCTTTCTTT. Protein product: CAISKSQDGVNTEAFF.

The gene calls are TRBV5-8 and TRBJ2-2, with 9 bases that match TRBD1. V shed 5 bases and J 0 bases; nucleotides not matched to a gene: 5. The CDR3 is 16 residues long. Germline V lookup: CDR1 SGHTS, CDR2 YDEGEE. This CDR3 reads CASRHDRGTNTGELFF. The CDR3, as DNA: TGTGCCAGCAGGCACGACAGGGGGACGAACACCGGGGAGCTGTTTTTT.

CDR3 amino acids: CASSLSATGYEQYF. CDR3 nucleotide sequence: TGTGCCAGCAGCTTGAGCGCTACAGGATACGAGCAGTACTTC. The chain combines TRBV7-2 with TRBJ2-7, with D tentatively TRBD1 (5 bases). Germline CDR1 is SGHTA and CDR2 is FQGNSA. CDR3 length equals 14 residues. Deletions cut 3 bases from V and 4 bases from J, with 13 bases between.

This chain links TRBV19 with TRBJ2-1; 8 bases are a match to TRBD1. Trimming cost V 6 bases and J 13 bases; bases outside gene matches: 17. Germline assignment: CDR1 LNHDA and CDR2 SQIVND (reference sequence). This CDR3 spans 15 amino acids. The CDR3 nucleotides are TGTGCCAGTAGGGATCTTATGACAGGGGACAAGCGTCAGTTCTTC. As protein: CASRDLMTGDKRQFF. The variable domain in full, completed from reference TRBV19 and TRBJ2-1, reads DGGITQSPKYLFRKEGQNVTLSCEQNLNHDAMYWYRQDPGQGLRLIYYSQIVNDFQKGDIAEGYSVSREKKESFPLTVTSAQKNPTAFYLCASRDLMTGDKRQFFGPGTRLTVL.